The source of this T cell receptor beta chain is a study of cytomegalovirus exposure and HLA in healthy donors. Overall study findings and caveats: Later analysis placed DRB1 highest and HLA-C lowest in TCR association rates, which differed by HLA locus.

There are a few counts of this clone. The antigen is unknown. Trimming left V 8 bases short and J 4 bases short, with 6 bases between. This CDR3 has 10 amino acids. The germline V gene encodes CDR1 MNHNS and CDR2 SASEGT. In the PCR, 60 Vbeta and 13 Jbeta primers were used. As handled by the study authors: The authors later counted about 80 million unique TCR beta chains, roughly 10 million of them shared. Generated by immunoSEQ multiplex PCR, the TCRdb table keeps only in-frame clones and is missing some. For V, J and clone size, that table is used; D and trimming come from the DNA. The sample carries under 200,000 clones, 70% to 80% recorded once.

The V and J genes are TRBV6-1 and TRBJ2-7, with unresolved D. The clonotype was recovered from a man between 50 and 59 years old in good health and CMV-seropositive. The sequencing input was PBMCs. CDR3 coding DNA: TGTGCCAGCCAACTATACGAGCAGTACTTC. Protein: CASQLYEQYF.